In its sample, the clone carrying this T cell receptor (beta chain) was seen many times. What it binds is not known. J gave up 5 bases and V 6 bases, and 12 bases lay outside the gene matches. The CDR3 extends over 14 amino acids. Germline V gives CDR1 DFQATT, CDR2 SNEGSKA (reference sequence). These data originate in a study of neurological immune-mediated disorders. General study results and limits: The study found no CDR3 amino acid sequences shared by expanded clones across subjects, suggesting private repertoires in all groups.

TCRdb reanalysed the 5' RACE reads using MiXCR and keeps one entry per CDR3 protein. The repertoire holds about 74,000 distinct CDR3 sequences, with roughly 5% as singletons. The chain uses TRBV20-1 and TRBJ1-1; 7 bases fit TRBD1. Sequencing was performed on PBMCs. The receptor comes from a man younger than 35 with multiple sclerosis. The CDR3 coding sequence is TGCAGTGCCCCTCATGGAGGGGGCTGGACTGAAGCTTTCTTT. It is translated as CSAPHGGGWTEAFF.